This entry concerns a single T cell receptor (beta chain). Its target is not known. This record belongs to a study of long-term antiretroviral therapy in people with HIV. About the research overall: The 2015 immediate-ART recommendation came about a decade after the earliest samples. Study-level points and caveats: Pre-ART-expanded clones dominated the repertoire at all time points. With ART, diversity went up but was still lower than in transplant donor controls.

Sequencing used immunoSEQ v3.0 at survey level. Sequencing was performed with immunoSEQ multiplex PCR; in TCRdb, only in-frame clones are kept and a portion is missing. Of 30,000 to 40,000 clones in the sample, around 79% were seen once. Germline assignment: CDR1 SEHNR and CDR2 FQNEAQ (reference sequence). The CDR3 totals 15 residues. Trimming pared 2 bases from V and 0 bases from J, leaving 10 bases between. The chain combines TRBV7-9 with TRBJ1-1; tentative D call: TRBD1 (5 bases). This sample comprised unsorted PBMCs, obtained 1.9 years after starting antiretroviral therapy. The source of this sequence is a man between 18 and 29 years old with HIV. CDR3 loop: CASSLMGLMNTEAFF. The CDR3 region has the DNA TGTGCCAGCAGCTTAATGGGGCTCATGAACACTGAAGCTTTCTTT.